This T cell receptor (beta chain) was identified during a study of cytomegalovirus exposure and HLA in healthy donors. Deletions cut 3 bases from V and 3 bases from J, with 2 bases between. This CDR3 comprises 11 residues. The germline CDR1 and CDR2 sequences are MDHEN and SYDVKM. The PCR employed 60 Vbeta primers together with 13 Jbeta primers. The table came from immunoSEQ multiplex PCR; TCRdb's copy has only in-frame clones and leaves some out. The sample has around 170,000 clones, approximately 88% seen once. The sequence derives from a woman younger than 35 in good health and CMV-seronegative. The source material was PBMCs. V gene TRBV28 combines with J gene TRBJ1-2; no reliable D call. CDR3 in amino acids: CASSFDYGYTF. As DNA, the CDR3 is TGTGCCAGCAGTTTCGACTATGGCTACACCTTC.